The clone carrying this T cell receptor beta chain came up many times. Its antigen is as yet unknown. It was RNA transcripts that yielded the amplified TCR beta CDR3 regions. An initial round of RT-PCR targeting the TCR CDR3 relied on the HTBI primer set. Each CDR3 protein gets one entry after TCRdb re-called the multiplex PCR reads with MiXCR. Of a few hundred thousand distinct CDR3 sequences listed, around 20% are singletons. The sample is drawn from a study of T cells in Graves' hyperthyroidism and ophthalmopathy. Study observations and caveats: Ophthalmopathy, as predicted by the model, came a median approximately 5.9 months after the prediction.

The germline V and J ends were trimmed by 3 bases and 6 bases, with 14 bases remaining between them. Germline CDR1 and CDR2: KGHSH and LQKENI. The CDR3 is 15 amino acids. The receptor comes from a man aged 18 to 29 with Graves' ophthalmopathy. The sample was blood. The chain carries TRBV18 and TRBJ1-4; a possible D gene is TRBD1 (5 bases). CDR3 sequence (DNA): TGTGCCAGCTCACCCGGGCAGGGTATGGATGAAAAACTGTTTTTT. Amino acid sequence: CASSPGQGMDEKLFF. Full variable domain (rest looked up from reference TRBV18 and TRBJ1-4): NAGVMQNPRHLVRRRGQEARLRCSPMKGHSHVYWYRQLPEEGLKFMVYLQKENIIDESGMPKERFSAEFPKEGPSILRIQQVVRGDSAAYFCASSPGQGMDEKLFFGSGTQLSVL.